A selection of T cell receptor beta chains follows, all from one sample in a study of blood T cell repertoires in COVID-19. Profiling relied on immunoSEQ multiplex PCR, and the TCRdb table lists in-frame clones only, not all of them. The profile shows approximately 300,000 clones, about nine tenths of them singletons. The sample comprised peripheral blood. All receptors derive from a woman in her twenties or thirties with COVID-19, enrolled during active disease. CDR3s leave out the opening cysteine and the closing phenylalanine or tryptophan. The order of the fields is J gene, clone size, V gene, CDR3 protein. The size of a clone is reported for some rows only, either as once, few or many, or as a class for expanded clones.

j_gene: TRBJ2-5
abundance: NA
v_gene: TRBV19
CDR3aa: ASSIKGRGAGGRQETQY

j_gene: TRBJ2-1
abundance: NA
v_gene: TRBV7-2
CDR3aa: ASSLGVSGAREQF

j_gene: TRBJ2-1
abundance: NA
v_gene: TRBV28
CDR3aa: ASSSPLGLAGGYNEQF

j_gene: TRBJ1-5
abundance: NA
v_gene: TRBV5-1
CDR3aa: ASSLDRNQPQH

j_gene: TRBJ2-4
abundance: NA
v_gene: TRBV7-9
CDR3aa: ASSTLLAGKPNIQY

j_gene: TRBJ1-6
abundance: NA
v_gene: TRBV28
CDR3aa: ASSKGHSINSPLH

j_gene: TRBJ1-5
abundance: NA
v_gene: TRBV5-4
CDR3aa: ASSLAGSQPQH

j_gene: TRBJ2-7
abundance: NA
v_gene: TRBV5-1
CDR3aa: ASSPGQSSYEQY

j_gene: TRBJ2-1
abundance: NA
v_gene: TRBV2
CDR3aa: ASRQPGLAGVNEQF

j_gene: TRBJ1-2
abundance: NA
v_gene: TRBV19
CDR3aa: ASSEDRVYGYT

j_gene: TRBJ1-6
abundance: NA
v_gene: TRBV7-8
CDR3aa: ASSLVDNPNSPLH

j_gene: TRBJ2-2
abundance: NA
v_gene: TRBV7-6
CDR3aa: ASSLGPMYTGELF

j_gene: TRBJ2-1
abundance: NA
v_gene: TRBV9
CDR3aa: ASSVGDFHNEQF

j_gene: TRBJ1-1
abundance: NA
v_gene: TRBV7-2
CDR3aa: ASSRGGARTEAF

j_gene: TRBJ1-4
abundance: NA
v_gene: TRBV30
CDR3aa: AWSGSRVEKLF

j_gene: TRBJ2-3
abundance: NA
v_gene: TRBV9
CDR3aa: ATPVPGRAGGQY

j_gene: TRBJ1-1
abundance: once
v_gene: TRBV27
CDR3aa: ASSFYGVGGGTEAF

j_gene: TRBJ2-7
abundance: NA
v_gene: TRBV28
CDR3aa: ASSLAPGTTYEQY

j_gene: TRBJ2-7
abundance: NA
v_gene: TRBV18
CDR3aa: ASSPPRQDPYN

j_gene: TRBJ1-2
abundance: NA
v_gene: TRBV27
CDR3aa: ASNPKVGQTMGGYT

j_gene: TRBJ1-6
abundance: NA
v_gene: TRBV11-2
CDR3aa: ASSSWVWAEKSPLH

j_gene: TRBJ2-2
abundance: NA
v_gene: TRBV28
CDR3aa: ASSPAGTGELF